Given below is one T cell receptor beta chain in context. This receptor's antigen is unknown. One end of the junction fails to match germline, which may point to a read error. This specimen belongs to a study of tumor and adjacent non-tumor tissue in lung cancer (dated by TCRdb to the late 2010s). Regarding the study in general: By cancer type, the cohort comprised 12 adenocarcinoma patients, a couple of squamous cell carcinoma patients and 1 small cell lung cancer patient. Among the roughly 15 patients, ages ranged from roughly 31 to 85 years, about 10 were men and 5 were women, and disease was TNM stage I to III. A total of approximately 120,000,000 productive TCRbeta reads were generated by sequencing, corresponding to an average of around 4 million reads per sample. Bulk TCRbeta repertoires were compared between lung tumor tissue and matched distant non-tumor lung tissue obtained from more than 12 lung cancer patients. TCRbeta CDR3 sequencing was performed on a few dozen paired specimens, with one tumor sample and one normal lung sample collected per patient.

The CDR3 contains 13 residues, cysteine and phenylalanine counted. This entry keeps only the CDR3 DNA: 39 bases, framed from base 1. The germline V gene encodes CDR1 SGHVS and CDR2 FQNEAQ. The research as a whole found: The methods do not name the sequencing platform or mention unique molecular identifiers. TCR diversity was significantly higher in younger patients, and higher tumor TCR diversity was associated with shorter overall and disease-free survival. Peripheral blood was not sequenced, so blood TCRbeta repertoires were not examined in the lung cancer patients of the study. TCR diversity (inverse Simpson) was significantly higher in tumor than in normal lung tissue (approximately 400 vs 170, P = 0.0075, Mann-Whitney U test). The cohort had only about 16 patients, and the authors noted that larger samples and more detailed clinical data are needed. In normal lung, the top 100 clones accounted for a significantly larger cumulative share of the repertoire than in tumor tissue.

Library prep was done by multiplex PCR. The sequencer listed for this sample is Illumina HiSeq 2500. TCRbeta libraries were constructed through three rounds of nested PCR with primers (Table S4) according to protocols adapted from ARM-PCR. Before sequencing, PCR products in the 200-500 bp range were cut out of the gel and cleaned up using the QIAquick gel extraction kit. The authors' pipeline ran thus. Reads were cleaned with Trimmomatic, merged with FLASH into complete CDR3 sequences, and assigned to V(D)J germline segments with MiTCR. Clonal diversity was computed as the inverse Simpson's index with VDJtools. Productive reads were defined as in-frame sequences without a premature stop codon. TCRdb reprocessed the public reads (quality trimming at Q25 with fastp, clone calling with MiXCR) and kept in-frame beta chains. One record per CDR3 amino acid sequence lists the most common genes and DNA. TCRdb assigned the V and J calls; the authors' analysis was not used. A total of roughly 67,000 distinct CDR3 sequences appear in this sample, just under 60% of them only once. 20% to 25% of the sample comes from the top ten.

RNA was isolated from bulk, unsorted tissue, and RNA quality was assessed with a NanoDrop ND-1000 and an Agilent 2100. All donors had newly diagnosed lung cancer, had not received prior chemotherapy, and were admitted for thoracic surgery in China between August and November 2014. Anyone who had undergone radiotherapy or chemotherapy before, or who had another cancer at the same time, was left out of the study. Pieces of surgical tissue measuring roughly 1-2.1 cm3 were kept in RNAlater solution and stored at -80 degrees C until use. Sequencing used lung tumor tissue. The sequence derives from a man over 45 with non-small cell lung cancer. The receptor chain draws on TRBV7-8 and TRBJ1-1; the D gene identity is not certain. The sequenced DNA is TGTGCCAGCAGCTTAGTGGGGAACTCTGAAGCTTTCTTT. It encodes CASSLVGNSEAFF.